Presented here are 9 T cell receptor beta chains from one specimen sequenced in a study of blood T cell repertoires in COVID-19. Produced via immunoSEQ multiplex PCR; TCRdb's table is partial and in-frame only. The sample lists roughly 150,000 clones; around nine tenths were seen once. Sequencing was carried out using peripheral blood. These receptors came from a human donor in a cohort sampled during active COVID-19.

This sequence joins TRBV4-1 and TRBJ2-7; D is perhaps TRBD1 (5 bases). From germline, CDR1 is MGHRA and CDR2 YSYEKL. Trimming cost V 0 bases and J 2 bases, with 11 bases left between them. This CDR3 comprises 15 residues. The CDR3 loop reads CASSQEPTATYEQYF. The CDR3 bases are TGCGCCAGCAGCCAAGAGCCGACAGCCACCTACGAGCAGTACTTC.

Only one count was recorded for this clone. The J gene is TRBJ2-2, the V gene TRBV6-1; 11 positions agree with TRBD2. Trimming cost V 4 bases and J 6 bases; bases outside gene matches: 10. This CDR3 has 17 amino acids. CDR1 is MNHNS, CDR2 SASEGT, per germline. The CDR3 sequence: CASSALGLAVPSGELFF. In nucleotides, the CDR3 is TGTGCCAGCAGTGCCTTGGGACTAGCGGTCCCGTCCGGGGAGCTGTTTTTT.

V is TRBV10-2 and J is TRBJ2-7, with 9 bases that match TRBD2. The CDR3 runs to 15 residues. Per germline, CDR1 WSHSY and CDR2 SAAADI. The trim removed 7 bases at V and 0 bases at J, leaving 7 bases unmatched. In DNA, the CDR3 is TGCGCCAGCACCTTAGCGGGAGTAGGCTCCTACGAGCAGTACTTC. Protein product: CASTLAGVGSYEQYF.

CDR3 in DNA: TGTGCCAGCAGTGCCCCGGGACAGGGGGCAGGGGAAAAACTGTTTTTT. This translates into CASSAPGQGAGEKLFF. The rearrangement uses TRBV2 and TRBJ1-4; 12 positions match TRBD1. This CDR3 contains 16 residues. With V trimmed by 4 bases and J by 8 bases, 8 bases remained unmatched. Looked up from germline, CDR1 is SNHLY and CDR2 is FYNNEI.

DNA of the CDR3: TGTGCCAGCAGTCCCACGGGGGAGTTGAGCTATGGCTACACCTTC. Translating gives CASSPTGELSYGYTF. This chain connects TRBV28 to TRBJ1-2; perhaps TRBD1 as D (5 bases). V lost 5 bases and J 4 bases, leaving 17 bases between the germline ends. The CDR3 has 15 residues. In germline, CDR1 is MDHEN, CDR2 SYDVKM.

The chain joins TRBV29-1 to TRBJ2-7, with TRBD2 identical over 10 bases. V was clipped by 1 base and J by 7 bases; unmatched bases: 10. Per germline, CDR1 SQVTM and CDR2 ANQGSEA. The CDR3 consists of 15 residues. CDR3 loop: CSVEVALAGVYEQYF. The DNA for the CDR3 is TGCAGCGTTGAAGTAGCCCTAGCGGGAGTGTATGAGCAGTACTTC.

The chain couples TRBV14 to TRBJ1-1, with D tentatively TRBD1 (6 bases). The length of the CDR3 is 16 residues. Germline V gene lookup returns CDR1 SGHDN and CDR2 FVKESK. V lost 0 bases, J lost 3 bases, and 14 bases lay in between. The DNA for the CDR3 is TGTGCCAGCAGCCAAGAGGTGCGGGGGCGGGACACTGAAGCTTTCTTT. Its protein is CASSQEVRGRDTEAFF.

The chain employs TRBV7-2 and TRBJ2-3, with 8 bases that match TRBD2. Trimming took 5 bases from V and 6 from J; bases not matched to a gene: 10. The length of the CDR3 is 15 residues. The germline V gene encodes CDR1 SGHTA and CDR2 FQGNSA. The chain's CDR3 is CASSVNRLASDTQYF. The DNA of the CDR3 is TGTGCCAGCAGCGTAAACCGACTAGCGTCTGATACGCAGTATTTT.

The genes are TRBV7-6 and TRBJ1-2; 8 bases agree with TRBD1. The junction had 9 bases not matched to a gene; V was cut back by 4 bases and J by 2 bases. The CDR3 is 16 amino acids. Germline CDR1 is SGHVS and CDR2 is FNYEAQ. This CDR3 reads CASSSSSGTGNYGYTF. Written as DNA, the CDR3 is TGTGCCAGCAGCTCATCGTCGGGGACAGGAAACTATGGCTACACCTTC.